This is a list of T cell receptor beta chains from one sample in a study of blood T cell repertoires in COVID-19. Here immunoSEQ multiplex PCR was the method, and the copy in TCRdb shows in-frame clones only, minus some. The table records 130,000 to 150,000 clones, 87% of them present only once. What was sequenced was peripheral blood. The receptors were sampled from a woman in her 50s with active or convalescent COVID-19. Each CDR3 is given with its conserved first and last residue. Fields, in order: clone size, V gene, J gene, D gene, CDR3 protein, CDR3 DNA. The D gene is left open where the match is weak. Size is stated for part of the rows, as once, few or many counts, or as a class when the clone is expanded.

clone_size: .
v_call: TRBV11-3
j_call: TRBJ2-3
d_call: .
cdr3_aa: CASSLGGGTDTQYF
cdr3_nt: TGTGCCAGCAGCTTAGGGGGGGGCACAGATACGCAGTATTTT

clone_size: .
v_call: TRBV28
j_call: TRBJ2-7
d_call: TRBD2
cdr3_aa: CASSPLAGGSVLSSYEQYF
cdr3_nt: TGTGCCAGCAGTCCTCTAGCGGGAGGGTCCGTACTGAGCTCCTACGAGCAGTACTTC

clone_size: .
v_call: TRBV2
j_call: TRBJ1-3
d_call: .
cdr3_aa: CASSLTSTARRSGNTIYF
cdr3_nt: TGTGCCAGCAGTCTCACTTCGACAGCTAGACGCTCTGGAAACACCATATATTTT

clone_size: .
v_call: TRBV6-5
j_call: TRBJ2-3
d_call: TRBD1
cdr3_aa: CASRTGDTDTQYF
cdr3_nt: TGTGCCAGCCGAACAGGGGACACAGATACGCAGTATTTT

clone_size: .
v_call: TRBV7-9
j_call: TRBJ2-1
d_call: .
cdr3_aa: CASSLDRNEQFF
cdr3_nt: TGTGCCAGCAGCTTAGACAGGAATGAGCAGTTCTTC

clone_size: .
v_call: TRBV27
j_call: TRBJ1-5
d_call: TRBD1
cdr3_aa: CASSPGQGSSPQHF
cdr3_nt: TGTGCCAGCAGTCCCGGACAGGGATCTTCGCCCCAGCATTTT

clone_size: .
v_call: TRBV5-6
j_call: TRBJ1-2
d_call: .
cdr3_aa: CASSLDREYGYTF
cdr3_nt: TGTGCCAGCAGCTTGGACAGGGAGTATGGCTACACCTTC

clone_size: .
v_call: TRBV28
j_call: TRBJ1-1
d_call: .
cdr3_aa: CASSVTSRGVDTEAFF
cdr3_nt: TGTGCCAGCAGTGTAACGTCTAGGGGCGTTGACACTGAAGCTTTCTTT

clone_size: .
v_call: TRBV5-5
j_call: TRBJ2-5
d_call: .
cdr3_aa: CASSSGGETQYF
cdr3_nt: TGTGCCAGCAGCTCGGGTGGAGAGACCCAGTACTTC

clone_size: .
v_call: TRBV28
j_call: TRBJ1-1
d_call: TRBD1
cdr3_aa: CASSDRGNMAFF
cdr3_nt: TGTGCCAGCAGCGACAGGGGGAATATGGCTTTCTTT

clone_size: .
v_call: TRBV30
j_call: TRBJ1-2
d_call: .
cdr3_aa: CAYSEGVPYGYTF
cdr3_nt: TGTGCCTATTCCGAAGGGGTCCCCTATGGCTACACCTTC

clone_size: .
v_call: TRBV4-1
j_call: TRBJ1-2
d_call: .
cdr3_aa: CASSQVTGLDYGYTF
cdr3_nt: TGCGCCAGCAGCCAAGTGACAGGATTGGACTATGGCTACACCTTC

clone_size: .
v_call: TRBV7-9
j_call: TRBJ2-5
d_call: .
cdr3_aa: CASSLVRGARETQYF
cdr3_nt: TGTGCCAGCAGCTTAGTTCGGGGGGCTCGGGAGACCCAGTACTTC

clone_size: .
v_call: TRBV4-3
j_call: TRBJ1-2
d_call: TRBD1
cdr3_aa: CASSPTGGDRGYGYTF
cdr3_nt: TGCGCCAGCAGCCCCACCGGGGGGGACAGAGGCTATGGCTACACCTTC

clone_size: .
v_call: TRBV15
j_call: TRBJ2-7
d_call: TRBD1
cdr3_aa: CATLCGQGAYEQYF
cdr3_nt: TGTGCCACCCTCTGTGGACAGGGGGCGTACGAGCAGTACTTC

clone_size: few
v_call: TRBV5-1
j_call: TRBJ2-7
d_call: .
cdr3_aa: CASSTEEEQYF
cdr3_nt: TGCGCCAGCAGCACCGAAGAGGAGCAGTACTTC

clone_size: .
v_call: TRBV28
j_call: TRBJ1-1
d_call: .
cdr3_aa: CASSWDSRGAEAFF
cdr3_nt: TGTGCCAGCAGTTGGGACTCCCGGGGGGCAGAAGCTTTCTTT

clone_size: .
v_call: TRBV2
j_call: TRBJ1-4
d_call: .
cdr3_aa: CASSGDRLVTNEKLFF
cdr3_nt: TGTGCCAGCAGTGGAGACCGACTTGTAACTAATGAAAAACTGTTTTTT

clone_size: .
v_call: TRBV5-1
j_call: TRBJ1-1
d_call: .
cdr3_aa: CASSLGTAMNTEAFF
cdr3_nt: TGCGCCAGCAGCTTGGGGACAGCGATGAACACTGAAGCTTTCTTT

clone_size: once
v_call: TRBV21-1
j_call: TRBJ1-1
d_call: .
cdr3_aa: CASSPFDRPGEAFF
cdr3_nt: TGTGCCAGCAGCCCCTTTGACAGGCCGGGGGAAGCTTTCTTT

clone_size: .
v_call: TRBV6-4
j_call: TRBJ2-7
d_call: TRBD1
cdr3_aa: CASKKHRGYEQYF
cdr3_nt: TGTGCCAGCAAGAAACACAGGGGCTACGAGCAGTACTTC

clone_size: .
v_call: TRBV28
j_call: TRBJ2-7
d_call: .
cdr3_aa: CASSPPLYEQYF
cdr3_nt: TGTGCCAGCAGCCCCCCCCTCTACGAGCAGTACTTC

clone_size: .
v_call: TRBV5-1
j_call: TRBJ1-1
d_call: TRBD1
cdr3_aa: CASGLAGGSRHTEAFF
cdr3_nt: TGCGCCAGCGGCCTGGCAGGGGGCTCTCGTCACACTGAAGCTTTCTTT

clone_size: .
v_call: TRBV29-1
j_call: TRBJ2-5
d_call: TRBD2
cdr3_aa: CSVEEIGTKETQYF
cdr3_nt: TGCAGCGTTGAAGAAATTGGGACTAAGGAGACCCAGTACTTC

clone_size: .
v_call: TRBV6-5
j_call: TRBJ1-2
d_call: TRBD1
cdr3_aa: CASSYVTGGYGYTF
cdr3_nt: TGTGCCAGCAGTTACGTTACAGGGGGCTATGGCTACACCTTC

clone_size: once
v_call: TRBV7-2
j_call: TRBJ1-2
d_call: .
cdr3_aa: CASSLVGVGGYTF
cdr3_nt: TGTGCCAGCAGCTTAGTAGGGGTGGGCGGCTACACCTTC

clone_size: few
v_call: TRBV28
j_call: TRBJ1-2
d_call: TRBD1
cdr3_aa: CASSTRTGAYGYTF
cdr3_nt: TGTGCCAGCAGTACGAGGACAGGAGCCTATGGCTACACCTTC

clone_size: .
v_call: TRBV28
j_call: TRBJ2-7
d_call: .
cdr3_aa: CASSGTPSYEQYF
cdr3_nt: TGTGCCAGCAGCGGGACTCCGTCCTACGAGCAGTACTTC

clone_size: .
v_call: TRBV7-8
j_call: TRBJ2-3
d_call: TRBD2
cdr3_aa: CASSMPGTSGGSTDTQYF
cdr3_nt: TGTGCCAGCAGCATGCCCGGGACTAGCGGGGGGAGCACAGATACGCAGTATTTT

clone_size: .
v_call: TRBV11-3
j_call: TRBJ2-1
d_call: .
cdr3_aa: CASSLRAPSNEQFF
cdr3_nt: TGTGCCAGCAGCTTGAGAGCTCCGAGCAATGAGCAGTTCTTC

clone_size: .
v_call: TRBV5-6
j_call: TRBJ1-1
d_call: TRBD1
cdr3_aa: CASSLRTGGRGTEAFF
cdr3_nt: TGTGCCAGCAGCCTGCGGACAGGGGGCAGGGGCACTGAAGCTTTCTTT

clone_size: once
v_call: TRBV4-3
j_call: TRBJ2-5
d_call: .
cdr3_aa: CASSPSASRDLGETQYF
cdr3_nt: TGCGCCAGCAGCCCCTCAGCTAGTCGGGATTTGGGAGAGACCCAGTACTTC

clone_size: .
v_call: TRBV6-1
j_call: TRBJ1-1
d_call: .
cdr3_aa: CASRRALFESTEAFF
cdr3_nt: TGTGCCAGCAGGCGGGCCCTTTTTGAGAGCACTGAAGCTTTCTTT

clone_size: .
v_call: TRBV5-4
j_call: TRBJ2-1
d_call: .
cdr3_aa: CASSLAYGAPNEFF
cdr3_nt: TGTGCCAGCAGCTTGGCCTATGGGGCCCCTAACGAGTTCTTC

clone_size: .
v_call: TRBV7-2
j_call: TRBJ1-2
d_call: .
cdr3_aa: CASSPSRDLIGYTF
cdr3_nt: TGTGCCAGCAGTCCTAGCCGGGACTTGATAGGCTACACCTTC

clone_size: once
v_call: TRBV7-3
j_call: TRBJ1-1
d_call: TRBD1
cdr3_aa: CASSRQGPNTEAFF
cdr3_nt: TGTGCCAGCAGCCGACAGGGTCCGAACACTGAAGCTTTCTTT

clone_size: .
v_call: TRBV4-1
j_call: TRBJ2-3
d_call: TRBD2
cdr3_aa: CASSHDSGGVDTQYF
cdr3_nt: TGCGCCAGCAGCCACGACAGCGGGGGGGTAGATACGCAGTATTTT

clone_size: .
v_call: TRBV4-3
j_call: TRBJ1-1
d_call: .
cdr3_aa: CASSQDLRANTEAFF
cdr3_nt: TGCGCCAGCAGCCAAGATCTCAGGGCGAACACTGAAGCTTTCTTT

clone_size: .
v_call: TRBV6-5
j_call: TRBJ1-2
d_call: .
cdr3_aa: CASSYAEGEGYTF
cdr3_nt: TGTGCCAGCAGTTACGCAGAAGGAGAAGGCTACACCTTC

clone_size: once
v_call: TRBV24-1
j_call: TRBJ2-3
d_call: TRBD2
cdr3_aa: CATSSSPGLGPDTQYF
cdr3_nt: TGTGCCACCAGTTCTTCGCCGGGACTAGGCCCAGATACGCAGTATTTT

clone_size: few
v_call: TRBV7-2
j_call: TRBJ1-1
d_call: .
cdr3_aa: CASSFQGQTLNTEAFF
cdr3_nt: TGTGCCAGCAGCTTCCAGGGGCAGACGTTGAACACTGAAGCTTTCTTT

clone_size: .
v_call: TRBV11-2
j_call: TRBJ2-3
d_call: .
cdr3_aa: CASSRESTDTQYF
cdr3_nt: TGTGCCAGCAGCCGGGAAAGCACAGATACGCAGTATTTT

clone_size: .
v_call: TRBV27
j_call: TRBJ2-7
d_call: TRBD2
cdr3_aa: CASSPGGLAGGGSYEQYF
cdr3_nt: TGTGCCAGCAGTCCAGGAGGACTAGCGGGAGGGGGGTCCTACGAGCAGTACTTC

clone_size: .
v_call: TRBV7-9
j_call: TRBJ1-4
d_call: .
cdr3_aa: CASSLGATTNEKLFF
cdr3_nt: TGTGCCAGCAGCTTAGGTGCTACAACTAATGAAAAACTGTTTTTT

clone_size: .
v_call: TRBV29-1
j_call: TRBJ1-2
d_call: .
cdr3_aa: CSVVGVYGYTF
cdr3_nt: TGCAGCGTTGTAGGAGTCTATGGCTACACCTTC

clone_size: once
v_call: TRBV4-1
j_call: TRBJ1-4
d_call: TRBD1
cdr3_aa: CASSSDRGDEKLFF
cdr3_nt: TGCGCCAGCAGCTCCGACAGGGGTGATGAAAAACTGTTTTTT

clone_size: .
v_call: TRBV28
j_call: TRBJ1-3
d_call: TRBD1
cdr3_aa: CASSVTGGSGNTIYF
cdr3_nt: TGTGCCAGCAGTGTGACAGGGGGCTCTGGAAACACCATATATTTT

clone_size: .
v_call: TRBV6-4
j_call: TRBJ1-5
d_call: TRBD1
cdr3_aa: CASSDPSYRGNQPQHF
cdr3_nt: TGTGCCAGCAGTGATCCTAGCTACAGGGGAAATCAGCCCCAGCATTTT

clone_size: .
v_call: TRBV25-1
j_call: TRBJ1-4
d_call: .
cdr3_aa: CASSGGGVTANEKLFF
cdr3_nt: TGTGCCAGCAGTGGAGGGGGGGTCACGGCTAATGAAAAACTGTTTTTT

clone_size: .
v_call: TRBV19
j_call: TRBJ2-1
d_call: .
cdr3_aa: CASSIGLTIFNEQFF
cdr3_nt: TGTGCCAGTAGTATCGGACTAACCATCTTCAATGAGCAGTTCTTC

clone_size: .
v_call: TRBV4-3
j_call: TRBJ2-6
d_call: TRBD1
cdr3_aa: CASSQGGRGLPGANVLTF
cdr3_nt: TGCGCCAGCAGCCAAGGGGGCAGGGGGCTGCCTGGGGCCAACGTCCTGACTTTC

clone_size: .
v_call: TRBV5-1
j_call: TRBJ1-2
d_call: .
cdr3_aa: CASSFSGDYTF
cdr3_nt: TGCGCCAGCAGCTTTTCGGGGGACTACACCTTC